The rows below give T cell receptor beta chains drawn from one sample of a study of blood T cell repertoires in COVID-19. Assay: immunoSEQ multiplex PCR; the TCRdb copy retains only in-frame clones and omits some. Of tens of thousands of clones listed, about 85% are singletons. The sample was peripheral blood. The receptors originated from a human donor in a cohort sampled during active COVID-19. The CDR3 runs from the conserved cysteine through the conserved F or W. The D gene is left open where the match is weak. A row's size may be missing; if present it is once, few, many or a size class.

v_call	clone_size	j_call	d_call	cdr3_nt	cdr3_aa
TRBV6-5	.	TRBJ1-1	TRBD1	TGTGCCAGCAGATCACAGGGGGGCACTGAAGCTTTCTTT	CASRSQGGTEAFF
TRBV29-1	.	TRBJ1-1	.	TGCAGCGTTGAAGGGACGGGGACTGAAGCTTTCTTT	CSVEGTGTEAFF
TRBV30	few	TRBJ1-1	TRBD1	TGTGCCTGGAGCCGACAGGGGGCGAGGCAAGCTTTCTTT	CAWSRQGARQAFF
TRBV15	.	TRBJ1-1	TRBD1	TGTGCCACCAGCAGTCCTAGGACAGGGGGCGCCCTGGACACTGAAGCTTTCTTT	CATSSPRTGGALDTEAFF
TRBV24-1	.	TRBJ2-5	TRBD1	TGTGCCACCAGTGATCACAGGGGTGGGGAGACCCAGTACTTC	CATSDHRGGETQYF
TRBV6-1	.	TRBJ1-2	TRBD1	TGTGCCAGCAGTGAACCAGGGGGTCGGGGCTACACCTTC	CASSEPGGRGYTF
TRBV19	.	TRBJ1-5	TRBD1	TGTGCCAGTAGACCTACAGGGGGAAGCAATCAGCCCCAGCATTTT	CASRPTGGSNQPQHF
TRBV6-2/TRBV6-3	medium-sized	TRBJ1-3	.	TGTGCCAGCAGCCTATCTGGAAACACCATATATTTT	CASSLSGNTIYF
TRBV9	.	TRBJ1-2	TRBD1	TGTGCCAGCAGCGTAGAGGGACAGGGCTATGGCTACACCTTC	CASSVEGQGYGYTF
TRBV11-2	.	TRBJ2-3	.	TGTGCCAGCAGCCTTGGACAGCACTCAGATACGCAGTATTTT	CASSLGQHSDTQYF
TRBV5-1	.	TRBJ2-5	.	TGCGCCAGCAGCTTGGCCGGGGTAGAGACCCAGTACTTC	CASSLAGVETQYF
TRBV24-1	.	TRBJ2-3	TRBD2	TGTGCCACCAGTGATCCGAGCGGGGGCACAGATACGCAGTATTTT	CATSDPSGGTDTQYF
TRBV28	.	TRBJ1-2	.	TGTGCCAGCAGTTTAAGTTATTCAGTCGCTAACTATGGCTACACCTTC	CASSLSYSVANYGYTF
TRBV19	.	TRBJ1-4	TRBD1	TGTGCCAGTAGATTGGGGACAGGATTTAATGAAAAACTGTTTTTT	CASRLGTGFNEKLFF
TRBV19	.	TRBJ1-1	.	TGTGCCAGTACCGACCGGGGGAACACTGAAGCTTTCTTT	CASTDRGNTEAFF
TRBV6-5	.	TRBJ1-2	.	TGTGCCAGTCACTCACCCGGGACACCGCTCTATGGCTACACCTTC	CASHSPGTPLYGYTF
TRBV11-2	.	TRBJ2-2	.	TGTGCCAGCAGCTTCAGGGGATCTGGCGGGGAGCTGTTTTTT	CASSFRGSGGELFF
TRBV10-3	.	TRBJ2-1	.	TGTGCCATCAGTGAGCTTTGGACAGCTTTTAATGAGCAGTTCTTC	CAISELWTAFNEQFF
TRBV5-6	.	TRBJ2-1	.	TGTGCCAGCAGCGCGAGACCGTACAGGGTGAACAATGAGCAGTTCTTC	CASSARPYRVNNEQFF
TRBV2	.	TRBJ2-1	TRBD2	TGTGCCAGCAGTGGCCGGCTAGCGGGGGTGTACAATGAGCAGTTCTTC	CASSGRLAGVYNEQFF
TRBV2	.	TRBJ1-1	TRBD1	TGTGCCAGCACCCCAGACAGGGCCACTGAAGCTTTCTTT	CASTPDRATEAFF
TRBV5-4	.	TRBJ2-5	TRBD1	TGTGCCAGCAGTCCCGGACAGGGCCAAGAGACCCAGTACTTC	CASSPGQGQETQYF
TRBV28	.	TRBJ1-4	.	TGTGCCAGCACTAAAGGAGACTCGAATGAAAAACTGTTTTTT	CASTKGDSNEKLFF
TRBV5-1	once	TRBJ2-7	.	TGCGCCAGCAGCTTGAGACCGGGTTCTTCCTACGAGCAGTACTTC	CASSLRPGSSYEQYF